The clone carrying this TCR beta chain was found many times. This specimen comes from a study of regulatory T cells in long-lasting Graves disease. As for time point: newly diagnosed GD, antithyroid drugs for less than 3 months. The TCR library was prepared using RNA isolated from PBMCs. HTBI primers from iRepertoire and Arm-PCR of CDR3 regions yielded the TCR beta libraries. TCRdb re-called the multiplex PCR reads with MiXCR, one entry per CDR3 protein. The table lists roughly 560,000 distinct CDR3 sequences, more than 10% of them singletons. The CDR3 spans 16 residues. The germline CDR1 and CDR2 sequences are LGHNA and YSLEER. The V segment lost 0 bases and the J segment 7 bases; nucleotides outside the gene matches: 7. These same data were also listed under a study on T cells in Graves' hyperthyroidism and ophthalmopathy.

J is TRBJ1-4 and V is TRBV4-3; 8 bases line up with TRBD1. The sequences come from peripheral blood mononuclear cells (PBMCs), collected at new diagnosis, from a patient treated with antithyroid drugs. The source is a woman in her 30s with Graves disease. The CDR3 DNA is TGCGCCAGCAGCCAAGATCCGTACAGGGGGAGTGAAAAACTGTTTTTT. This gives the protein CASSQDPYRGSEKLFF.